The present TCR beta chain was sequenced within a study of blood T cell repertoires in COVID-19. Study overall: The samples span acute and convalescent COVID-19 from the United States, Italy and Spain. Sources were T cells, B-cell-depleted T cells, or PBMCs; the material itself was cDNA or gDNA.

CDR3 length: 13 residues. Trimming removed 3 bases at V and 3 bases at J, with 6 bases between. Germline CDR1 and CDR2: SGHAT and FQNNGV. Only in-frame clones appear in the TCRdb table, and some are missing; sequencing was by immunoSEQ multiplex PCR. Seen here are about 230,000 clones, 65% to 85% observed once, and the top ten hold around 8%. V gene TRBV11-2 combines with J gene TRBJ1-5; D unclear. This TCR was sampled from a woman older than 75 with acute or convalescent COVID-19. Sequencing was done on a sample of peripheral blood. CDR3 sequence reads: CASSLGNNQPQHF. The CDR3 nucleotides read TGTGCCAGCAGCTTGGGCAACAATCAGCCCCAGCATTTT.